These 20 T cell receptor beta chains share one sample of origin, sequenced in a study of blood T cell repertoires in COVID-19. The data were produced by immunoSEQ multiplex PCR, yet TCRdb's version contains in-frame clones alone and is incomplete. The table includes 150,000 to 200,000 clones, approximately 90% detected once. Sequencing was performed on peripheral blood. These receptors originate from a man aged 18-30 years with acute or convalescent COVID-19.

The chain combines TRBV30 with TRBJ2-7, with TRBD1 matching 8 bases. The length of the CDR3 is 15 residues. The germline V gene encodes CDR1 GTSNPN and CDR2 SVGIG (reference sequence). V shed 0 bases and J 2 bases; nucleotides not matched to a gene: 6. The CDR3, as DNA: TGTGCCTGGAGTGTACTAGACAGGGGTCCCTACGAGCAGTACTTC. Translated: CAWSVLDRGPYEQYF.

The rearrangement joins TRBV5-6 to TRBJ2-5; 11 bases line up with TRBD2. The CDR3 has 16 residues. Trimming took 0 bases from V and 1 from J; bases not matched to a gene: 2. Germline V CDR1 and CDR2: SGHDT, YYEEEE. CDR3 coding DNA: TGTGCCAGCAGCTTGGCCCTAGCGGGGGGCCAAGAGACCCAGTACTTC. Translation gives CASSLALAGGQETQYF.

V usage is TRBV19 and J usage is TRBJ2-7, with D possibly being TRBD2 (5 bases). CDR1 is LNHDA and CDR2 is SQIVND in the germline V gene (reference sequence). Trimming cost V 5 bases and J 3 bases, with 11 bases left between them. The CDR3 totals 13 residues. The CDR3 loop is CASSLHRDYEQYF. CDR3 bases: TGTGCCAGTAGTCTTCACCGGGACTACGAGCAGTACTTC.

This chain uses TRBV27 with TRBJ1-2; TRBD1 matches 8 bases. Looked up from germline, CDR1 is MNHEY and CDR2 is SMNVEV (reference sequence). V was pared by 3 bases and J by 4 bases, with 10 bases of the junction left unmatched. This CDR3 has 16 amino acids. For the CDR3, the DNA is TGTGCCAGCAGTTTCCTAGGACAGGGCGAAATCTATGGCTACACCTTC. Encoded protein: CASSFLGQGEIYGYTF.

This chain uses TRBV5-4 with TRBJ2-5; perhaps TRBD1 as D (6 bases). The CDR3 extends over 15 amino acids. Trimming took off 4 bases at V and 1 base at J, with 14 bases between the two ends. Per germline, CDR1 SGHNT and CDR2 YYREEE (reference sequence). CDR3 nucleotides: TGTGCCAGCAGCGCAAAAACAGGGACCCAAGAGACCCAGTACTTC. This encodes CASSAKTGTQETQYF.

The chain employs TRBV16 and TRBJ1-1; D not resolved. Trimming cost V 1 base and J 7 bases, with 13 bases left between them. CDR1 is KGHSY, CDR2 FQNENV, per germline. CDR3 size: 14 residues. The CDR3 reads CASSQLASADEAFF. The CDR3 region has the DNA TGTGCCAGCAGCCAATTAGCGTCGGCAGATGAAGCTTTCTTT.

This clone has a single count. The V gene is TRBV15, the J gene TRBJ1-6; TRBD1 aligns across 7 bases. The CDR3 has 13 residues. Germline V gene data show CDR1 as LNHNV and CDR2 as YYDKDF (reference sequence). V shed 6 bases, J shed 7 bases, and the junction held 3 bases outside the gene matches. For the CDR3, the DNA is TGTGCCACCAGACAGGGGATGAATTCACCCCTCCACTTT. This gives the protein CATRQGMNSPLHF.

The V call is TRBV6-6, the J call TRBJ1-1; D is uncertain. The CDR3 has 15 residues. The germline V and J ends were trimmed by 2 bases and 0 bases, with 10 bases remaining between them. The germline V gene encodes CDR1 MNHNY and CDR2 SVGAGI (reference sequence). The CDR3 loop is CASSYGPRMNTEAFF. The CDR3 nucleotides read TGTGCCAGCAGTTACGGCCCCCGCATGAACACTGAAGCTTTCTTT.

The chain has TRBV19 and TRBJ2-3, with no clear D. V lost 3 bases and J lost 5, with 9 bases in between. The CDR3 is 13 amino acids. Germline values: CDR1 LNHDA, CDR2 SQIVND (reference sequence). CDR3 sequence: CASSMAPIDTQYF. In DNA, the CDR3 is TGTGCCAGTAGTATGGCTCCGATAGATACGCAGTATTTT.

The chain employs TRBV4-1 and TRBJ2-2; 8 bases fit TRBD1. Germline CDR1 and CDR2: MGHRA and YSYEKL. The CDR3 is made up of 16 amino acids. V gave up 2 bases and J gave up 2 bases; unmatched junction bases: 4. The CDR3 loop reads CASSQRTGSNTGELFF. In DNA, the CDR3 is TGCGCCAGCAGCCAACGGACAGGGTCCAACACCGGGGAGCTGTTTTTT.

This clone is medium-sized within its sample. The chain recombines TRBV7-9 with TRBJ2-5; possible D gene TRBD2, 6 bases. The CDR3 sequence is 14 residues long. Trimming shortened V by 5 bases and J by 2 bases, and 12 bases separated the two germline ends. Germline V gives CDR1 SEHNR, CDR2 FQNEAQ (reference sequence). In DNA, the CDR3 is TGTGCCAGCAGCGCGGCGGGGAAGCAAGAGACCCAGTACTTC. This gives the protein CASSAAGKQETQYF.

This clone was counted once. V and J are TRBV27 and TRBJ2-1; 7 bases line up with TRBD2. Germline V gene sequence: CDR1 MNHEY, CDR2 SMNVEV (reference sequence). The CDR3 sequence is 15 residues long. V lost 7 bases to trimming and J lost 0 bases; unmatched junction nucleotides: 6. Here the CDR3 reads CASNIGGSSYNEQFF. The CDR3 coding sequence is TGTGCCAGCAATATCGGGGGGAGCTCCTACAATGAGCAGTTCTTC.

The chain links TRBV19 to TRBJ1-1; TRBD1 might be the D (6 bases). In germline, CDR1 is LNHDA, CDR2 SQIVND (reference sequence). This CDR3 spans 14 amino acids. V was shortened by 5 bases and J by 5 bases, with 15 bases between the two germline ends. CDR3 sequence reads: CASSFQGGGTEAFF. DNA for the CDR3: TGTGCCAGTAGTTTTCAAGGGGGTGGGACTGAAGCTTTCTTT.

The chain links TRBV24-1 to TRBJ2-2, with D tentatively TRBD2 (6 bases). This CDR3 has 16 amino acids. V was cut by 4 bases and J by 6 bases, with 17 bases left in between. Germline V CDR1 and CDR2: KGHDR, SFDVKD. The CDR3 is CATSEAGRGEPGELFF. The CDR3 DNA reads as TGTGCCACCAGTGAGGCCGGGAGAGGGGAACCCGGGGAGCTGTTTTTT.

The genes are TRBV9 and TRBJ1-6; 7 nucleotides align to TRBD1. The CDR3 totals 15 residues. J was trimmed by 5 bases and V by 1 base; bases with no gene match: 3. Germline V CDR1 and CDR2: SGDLS, YYNGEE. This chain's CDR3 is CASSVSGTDNSPLHF. The CDR3 DNA reads TGTGCCAGCAGCGTATCTGGGACAGATAATTCACCCCTCCACTTT.

The chain recombines TRBV6-5 with TRBJ2-3; 11 bases are shared with TRBD2. This CDR3 contains 14 residues. V was clipped by 10 bases and J by 4 bases; unmatched bases: 7. The germline V gene encodes CDR1 MNHEY and CDR2 SVGAGI. CDR3 bases: TGTGCCACTTCGGGACTAGCGGCCTCAGATACGCAGTATTTT. It is translated as CATSGLAASDTQYF.

J is TRBJ2-5 and V is TRBV30; D may be TRBD1 (5 bases). The CDR3 sequence is 14 residues long. Trimming pared 2 bases from V and 1 base from J, leaving 11 bases between. CDR1 is GTSNPN and CDR2 is SVGIG in the germline V gene (reference sequence). Here the CDR3 reads CAWSPVQVQETQYF. The CDR3 nucleotides read TGTGCCTGGAGTCCCGTACAGGTCCAAGAGACCCAGTACTTC. Variable domain in full (rest from reference TRBV30 and TRBJ2-5): SQTIHQWPATLVQPVGSPLSLECTVEGTSNPNLYWYRQAAGRGLQLLFYSVGIGQISSEVPQNLSASRPQDRQFILSSKKLLLSDSGFYLCAWSPVQVQETQYFGPGTRLLVL.

The gene calls are TRBV11-2 and TRBJ2-7; D remains unclear. Trimming cost V 3 bases and J 4 bases, with 4 bases left between them. Germline V gene sequence: CDR1 SGHAT, CDR2 FQNNGV. The CDR3 length is 11 residues. CDR3 sequence reads: CASSFYYEQYF. CDR3 DNA sequence: TGTGCCAGCAGCTTCTATTACGAGCAGTACTTC.

This clone appeared a few times. This CDR3 is also generated by other DNA sequences in the sample. The rearrangement links TRBV18 to TRBJ1-2, with 8 bases lining up with TRBD1. With 3 bases clipped from V and 5 bases from J, the junction kept 5 bases outside the gene matches. This CDR3 comprises 14 residues. CDR1 is KGHSH, CDR2 LQKENI, per germline. CDR3 residues: CASSPEDRAYGYTF. CDR3 DNA: TGTGCCAGCTCACCCGAGGACAGGGCGTATGGCTACACCTTC.

This clone was seen only a few times. CDR3 DNA sequence: TGTGCCTGGAGACCCAGAGGCGCAGGTAGGGGGCCTGAAGCTTTCTTT. Translated: CAWRPRGAGRGPEAFF. The rearrangement joins TRBV30 to TRBJ1-1; 7 positions agree with TRBD1. V lost 3 bases to trimming and J lost 6 bases; unmatched junction nucleotides: 16. The CDR3 runs 16 residues. CDR1 GTSNPN and CDR2 SVGIG come from the germline V gene (reference sequence). Full variable domain (remainder filled in from reference TRBV30 and TRBJ1-1): SQTIHQWPATLVQPVGSPLSLECTVEGTSNPNLYWYRQAAGRGLQLLFYSVGIGQISSEVPQNLSASRPQDRQFILSSKKLLLSDSGFYLCAWRPRGAGRGPEAFFGQGTRLTVV.